This paragraph covers one TCR beta chain sequence. Its target is not known. Per the germline V gene, CDR1 is SGDLS and CDR2 is YYNGEE. V was cut by 0 bases and J by 3 bases, with 10 bases left in between. CDR3 length equals 14 residues. This specimen belongs to a study of blood T cells in healthy people across ages. Study-level results: Possibly, changes in expanded clonotypes were confounded because donor CMV status was unknown.

A second roughly 6 to 12 cycle PCR used barcoded and J-beta primers. TCRdb recomputed calls from the 5' RACE reads with MiXCR, one row per CDR3 protein. Of about 1 million distinct CDR3 sequences in the sample, around 27% were seen once. The extraction recovered at least 6 micrograms of total RNA per sample. Separately, the same data were catalogued under a study of T cells of mothers and their children.

J is TRBJ2-7 and V is TRBV9; D possibly corresponds to TRBD1 (5 bases). Source material: blood. The sequence was collected from a girl aged 2 to 10 in good health. CDR3 nucleotides: TGTGCCAGCAGCGTAGGTTCAGGGAACTACGAGCAGTACTTC. Its translation: CASSVGSGNYEQYF.